This T cell receptor beta chain was observed in a study of cytomegalovirus exposure and HLA in healthy donors. Study conclusions and caveats: There was a cluster of highly shared sequence variants that was likely a sequencing artifact.

Both 60 Vbeta primers and 13 Jbeta primers went into the PCR. TCRdb's copy holds only in-frame clones and misses some; the assay was immunoSEQ multiplex PCR. This table has approximately 150,000 clones, about 75% appearing once. CDR3 length: 14 residues. Deletions cut 3 bases from V and 7 bases from J, with 10 bases between. Germline V gene lookup returns CDR1 SNHLY and CDR2 FYNNEI. In regard to this clone: What it recognizes is unknown.

The receptor was isolated from a man aged 18 to 35 in good health and CMV-seropositive. This chain joins TRBV2 and TRBJ1-6, with D possibly matching TRBD1 (6 bases). Sequencing used PBMCs. The CDR3 sequence is CASSEQGLNSPLHF. For the CDR3, the DNA is TGTGCCAGCAGTGAGCAGGGGTTGAATTCACCCCTCCACTTT.